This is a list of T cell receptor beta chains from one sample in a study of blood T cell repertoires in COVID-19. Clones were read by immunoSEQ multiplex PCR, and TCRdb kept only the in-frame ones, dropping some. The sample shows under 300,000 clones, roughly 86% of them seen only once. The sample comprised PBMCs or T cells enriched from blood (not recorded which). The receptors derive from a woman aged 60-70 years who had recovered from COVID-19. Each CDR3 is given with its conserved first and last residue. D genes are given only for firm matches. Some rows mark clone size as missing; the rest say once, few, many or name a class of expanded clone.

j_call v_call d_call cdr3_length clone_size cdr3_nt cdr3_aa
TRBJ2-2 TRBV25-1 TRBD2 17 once TGTGCCAGTGAAGGCGGGAGTAGTTCGGGTGCGGGCGGGGAGCTGTTTTTT CASEGGSSSGAGGELFF
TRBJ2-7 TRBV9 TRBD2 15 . TGTGCCAGCAGCGTAGGTGTAGCGGGGACCTACGAGCAGTACTTC CASSVGVAGTYEQYF
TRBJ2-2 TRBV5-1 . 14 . TGCGCCAGCAGCTTGGCCCAGAACACCGGGGAGCTGTTTTTT CASSLAQNTGELFF
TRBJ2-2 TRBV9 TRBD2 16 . TGTGCCAGCAGCGATCTAGCGGAGATTTACACCGGGGAGCTGTTTTTT CASSDLAEIYTGELFF
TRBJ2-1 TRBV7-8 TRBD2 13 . TGTGCCAGCAGCTCCTTAGCGGGAAATGAGCAGTTCTTC CASSSLAGNEQFF
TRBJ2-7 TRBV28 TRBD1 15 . TGTGCCAGCATACCGGGACAGGGTTTCTCCTACGAGCAGTACTTC CASIPGQGFSYEQYF
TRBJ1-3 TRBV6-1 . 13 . TGTGCCAGCAGTGACAGTTTCGAAAACACCATATATTTT CASSDSFENTIYF
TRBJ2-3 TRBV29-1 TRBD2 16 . TGCAGCGTTGAAGGCGGGAGGGCGTTTGGCACAGATACGCAGTATTTT CSVEGGRAFGTDTQYF
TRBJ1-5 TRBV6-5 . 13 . TGTGCCAGCAGTTACACAGATAATCAGCCCCAGCATTTT CASSYTDNQPQHF
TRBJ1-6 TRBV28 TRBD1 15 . TGTGCCAGCAGTAAAAGACAGGGCCATAATTCACCCCTCCACTTT CASSKRQGHNSPLHF
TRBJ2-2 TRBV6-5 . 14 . TGTGCCAGCAGTTACTCGAGAGTAACCGGGGAGCTGTTTTTT CASSYSRVTGELFF
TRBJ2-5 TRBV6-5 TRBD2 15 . TGTGCCAGCAGCCGGACTAGCCTAGACCAAGAGACCCAGTACTTC CASSRTSLDQETQYF
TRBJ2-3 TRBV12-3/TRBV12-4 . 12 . TGTGCCAGCACAGGGCCTACAGATACGCAGTATTTT CASTGPTDTQYF
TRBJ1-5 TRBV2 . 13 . TGTGCCAGCAGTCTGTCAGACAATCAGCCCCAGCATTTT CASSLSDNQPQHF
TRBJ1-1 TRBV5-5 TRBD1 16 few TGTGCCAGCAGCCTCCGGACAGGACCCTTGAACACTGAAGCTTTCTTT CASSLRTGPLNTEAFF
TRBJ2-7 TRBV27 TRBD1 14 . TGTGCCAGCAGGGGTGGACAGGGGGGGTACGAGCAGTACTTC CASRGGQGGYEQYF